This T cell receptor (beta chain) is drawn from a study of T cells in Graves' hyperthyroidism and ophthalmopathy. Across the whole study: Before any treatment, at initial diagnosis, peripheral blood was collected.

This clonotype turned up a few times. Its specificity is unknown. TCR beta CDR3 region amplification was performed from RNA transcripts. TCR CDR3 underwent first-round RT-PCR with the HTBI primer set. TCRdb redid the calling of the multiplex PCR reads with MiXCR, one entry per CDR3 protein. The data show hundreds of thousands of distinct CDR3 sequences, with about a sixth seen just once and 55% to 60% held by the top ten. Study-level findings and limits: The blood repertoire included most of the expanded thyroid clonotypes above 0.001. Using 13 V-J features, a model discriminated ophthalmopathy from stable hyperthyroidism. Before onset, by a median of about seven months, the model predicted ophthalmopathy.

This TCR came from a woman aged 60 to 75 with Graves' ophthalmopathy. The sample was blood.

CDR3 protein: CASSLSGAPGQTQYF. CDR3 in DNA: TGCGCCAGCAGCTTGAGCGGAGCCCCGGGGCAGACCCAGTACTTC. The chain employs TRBV5-1 and TRBJ2-5; tentatively, D is TRBD1 or TRBD2 (5 bases each). The V gene's germline CDR1 is SGHRS and CDR2 YFSETQ. The CDR3 consists of 15 residues. The V end lost 1 base, the J end lost 6 bases, and 16 bases lay between the germline ends.